This TCR beta chain was sequenced in a study of cytomegalovirus exposure and HLA in healthy donors. Germline V gene sequence: CDR1 SGHTA, CDR2 FQGNSA. The CDR3 covers 16 residues. V was pared by 5 bases and J by 0 bases, with 16 bases between. The PCR made use of 60 Vbeta and 13 Jbeta primers. This table comes from immunoSEQ multiplex PCR, and its TCRdb copy is limited to in-frame clones, with some not included. This table has tens of thousands of clones, over 75% appearing once. The sample comprised PBMCs. This TCR was sampled from a male donor in good health and CMV-seropositive. This chain uses TRBV7-2 with TRBJ2-5; tentative D call: TRBD1 (6 bases). CDR3: CASSPPQGWYQETQYF. CDR3 nucleotide sequence: TGTGCCAGCAGCCCCCCACAGGGATGGTACCAAGAGACCCAGTACTTC.